This T cell receptor beta chain was sequenced in a study of T cells in Graves' hyperthyroidism and ophthalmopathy. Regarding the study as a whole: Most thyroid clonotypes expanded above 0.001 appeared in blood too.

Points on this clonotype: Its antigen is still unknown.

Enrolled ophthalmopathy patients presented with a Clinical Activity Score of at least 3, a NOSPECS grade of at least 4, and disease duration under 3 months. Thyroid ultrasound and orbital computed tomography, with clinical symptoms and serum thyroxine and TRAb, informed diagnoses. PBMCs were collected from an approximately 9.3 ml volume of fresh peripheral blood. What was amplified from RNA transcripts were TCR beta CDR3 regions. Researchers ran a first-round RT-PCR on the TCR CDR3 using the HTBI primer set. TCRdb passed the multiplex PCR reads through MiXCR, listing each CDR3 protein once. This table has some 570,000 distinct CDR3 sequences, 13% to 15% appearing once. The germline gives CDR1 SGHAT, CDR2 FQDESV (reference sequence). V dropped 5 bases and J dropped 4; count of bases not matched to a gene: 3. The CDR3 totals 14 residues.

The chain couples TRBV11-1 to TRBJ1-2; the match to TRBD1 covers 11 bases. Sample: blood. This clonotype originated in a woman aged 18-35 years with Graves' ophthalmopathy. The CDR3 DNA reads TGTGCCAGCAGCCAAGGACAGGGGGCCTATGGCTACACCTTC. Its translation is CASSQGQGAYGYTF. The entire variable domain, with the rest obtained from reference TRBV11-1 and TRBJ1-2, is as follows: EAEVAQSPRYKITEKSQAVAFWCDPISGHATLYWYRQILGQGPELLVQFQDESVVDDSQLPKDRFSAERLKGVDSTLKIQPAELGDSAMYLCASSQGQGAYGYTFGSGTRLTVV.